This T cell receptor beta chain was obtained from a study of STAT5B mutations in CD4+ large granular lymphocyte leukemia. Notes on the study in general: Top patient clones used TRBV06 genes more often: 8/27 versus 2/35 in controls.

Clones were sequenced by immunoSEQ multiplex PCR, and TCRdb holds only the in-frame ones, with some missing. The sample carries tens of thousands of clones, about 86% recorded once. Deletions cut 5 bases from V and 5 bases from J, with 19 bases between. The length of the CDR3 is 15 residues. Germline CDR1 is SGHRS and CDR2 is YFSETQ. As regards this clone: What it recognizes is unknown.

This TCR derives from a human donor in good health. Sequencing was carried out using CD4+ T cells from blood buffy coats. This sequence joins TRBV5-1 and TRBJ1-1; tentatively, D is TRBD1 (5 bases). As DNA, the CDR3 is TGCGCCAGCAGGCTTAACGCTCAGGGTCAAACTGAAGCTTTCTTT. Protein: CASRLNAQGQTEAFF. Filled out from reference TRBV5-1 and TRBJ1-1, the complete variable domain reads KAGVTQTPRYLIKTRGQQVTLSCSPISGHRSVSWYQQTPGQGLQFLFEYFSETQRNKGNFPGRFSGRQFSNSRSEMNVSTLELGDSALYLCASRLNAQGQTEAFFGQGTRLTVV.